These 14 T cell receptor beta chains share one sample of origin, sequenced in a study of CD8 T cells in Susac syndrome. RNA was extracted with the RNeasy kit, and a quantity of roughly 0.45 to 1 ug was reverse transcribed using random hexamers. MiXCR, run by TCRdb on the immunoSEQ multiplex PCR reads, gives a single entry per CDR3 protein. The table shows approximately 200,000 distinct CDR3 sequences, with 90% to 95% occurring only once. The material sequenced was CD8+ T cells from PBMCs. The receptors shown here come from a human donor with multiple sclerosis.

The chain links TRBV12-3 or TRBV12-4 to TRBJ1-1; D remains unclear. Trimming stripped 1 base from V and 1 base from J, with 7 bases between. This CDR3 has 14 residues. Here the CDR3 DNA reads TGTGCCAGCAGTTTAGTCGGCAGGAACACTGAAGCTTTCTTT. It encodes CASSLVGRNTEAFF.

This clonotype has more than one count but fewer than ten. The chain uses TRBV13 and TRBJ1-1; 8 nucleotides agree with TRBD1. Germline V lookup: CDR1 PRHDT, CDR2 FYEKMQ (reference sequence). J was trimmed by 4 bases and V by 4 bases; bases with no gene match: 5. CDR3 size: 14 residues. CDR3 DNA: TGTGCCAGCAGCTCCACAGGGGGGGGCACTGAAGCTTTCTTT. The encoded protein is CASSSTGGGTEAFF.

This clonotype showed up just once. V usage is TRBV6-6 and J usage is TRBJ2-6; D uncertain. V dropped 2 bases and J dropped 4 bases, with 3 bases sitting between them. The CDR3 is made up of 13 amino acids. From germline, CDR1 is MNHNY and CDR2 SVGAGI (reference sequence). DNA for the CDR3: TGTGCCAGCAGTTACACAGGGGCCAACGTCCTGACTTTC. It specifies CASSYTGANVLTF.

J is TRBJ2-1 and V is TRBV19, with D possibly TRBD1 on 6 matching bases. Between the trimmed V and J ends, which lost 3 bases and 14 bases, there was a span of 14 bases. The germline V gene has CDR1 LNHDA and CDR2 SQIVND (reference sequence). The CDR3 consists of 12 residues. DNA for the CDR3: TGTGCCAGTAGTATGGGGGCATCTCAGGAGTTCTTC. It yields the protein CASSMGASQEFF.

In regard to this clonotype: At one end the junction does not follow the germline gene, possibly because of a read error. The rearrangement joins TRBV2 to TRBJ2-5, with D hard to call. CDR1 SNHLY and CDR2 FYNNEI come from the germline V gene. This CDR3 comprises 15 residues. The CDR3 sequence is CASSERYSFQEAQYF. For the CDR3, the DNA is TGTGCCAGCAGTGAGCGCTATTCCTTCCAAGAGGCCCAGTACTTC.

This chain connects TRBV20-1 to TRBJ1-6, with 10 bases matching TRBD1. CDR1 and CDR2 (germline): DFQATT, SNEGSKA (reference sequence). The J segment lost 14 bases and the V segment lost 3 bases, leaving 7 bases of the junction unmatched. The CDR3 runs to 13 residues. CDR3 loop: CSARTGGEYSLHF. The DNA of the CDR3 is TGCAGTGCTAGGACAGGGGGCGAGTACTCCCTCCACTTT.

This chain joins TRBV6-1 and TRBJ1-5; no clear D. V shed 1 base and J shed 7 bases, with 5 bases lying between them. Germline CDR1 and CDR2: MNHNS and SASEGT. CDR3 length: 12 amino acids. CDR3 residues: CASSEVHQPQHF. CDR3 nucleotide sequence: TGTGCCAGCAGTGAAGTCCACCAGCCCCAGCATTTT.

The rearrangement links TRBV9 to TRBJ2-1, with D uncertain. Between the trimmed V and J ends, which lost 0 bases and 6 bases, there was a span of 10 bases. The CDR3 is made up of 14 amino acids. Germline V gives CDR1 SGDLS, CDR2 YYNGEE. CDR3 in DNA: TGTGCCAGCAGCGTAGGGGCCGGTGGCAATGAGCAGTTCTTC. Its translation: CASSVGAGGNEQFF.

The genes are TRBV5-1 and TRBJ2-7; 8 bases fit TRBD2. Looked up from germline, CDR1 is SGHRS and CDR2 is YFSETQ. The CDR3 is made up of 15 amino acids. The V and J ends lost 5 bases and 5 bases, in that order; junction bases with no gene match: 12. CDR3 loop: CASRARTSYVDEQYF. The CDR3 region has the DNA TGCGCCAGCAGGGCAAGGACTAGCTACGTGGACGAGCAGTACTTC. Together with reference TRBV5-1 and TRBJ2-7, the CDR3 gives the full variable domain: KAGVTQTPRYLIKTRGQQVTLSCSPISGHRSVSWYQQTPGQGLQFLFEYFSETQRNKGNFPGRFSGRQFSNSRSEMNVSTLELGDSALYLCASRARTSYVDEQYFGPGTRLTVT.

This chain joins TRBV3-1 and TRBJ2-2; 13 positions agree with TRBD2. V lost 4 bases, J lost 4 bases, and 9 bases stayed unmatched. The CDR3 contains 18 residues. CDR1 is LGHDT and CDR2 is YNNKEL in the germline V gene (reference sequence). The CDR3 DNA reads TGTGCCAGCAGCCCTTTACCGGGACTAGCGGGGAGCACCGGGGAGCTGTTTTTT. This sequence encodes CASSPLPGLAGSTGELFF.

V and J are TRBV29-1 and TRBJ2-6, with D uncertain. V was trimmed by 6 bases and J by 2 bases, leaving 8 bases between them. The CDR3 is made up of 13 amino acids. The germline gives CDR1 SQVTM, CDR2 ANQGSEA. In DNA, the CDR3 is TGCAGCGTCCTAAAACCTGGGGCCAACGTCCTGACTTTC. This codes for CSVLKPGANVLTF. The full variable domain, in which reference TRBV29-1 and TRBJ2-6 provide the parts outside the CDR3, is SAVISQKPSRDICQRGTSLTIQCQVDSQVTMMFWYRQQPGQSLTLIATANQGSEATYESGFVIDKFPISRPNLTFSTLTVSNMSPEDSSIYLCSVLKPGANVLTFGAGSRLTVL.

For this clonotype: At one of its ends the junction is not consistent with the germline gene, which may arise from a read error. The CDR3 DNA reads TGTGCCACCAGCGGAGACAGGGGGCGAGATCAGCCCCAGCATTTT. Protein: CATSGDRGRDQPQHF. This sequence joins TRBV15 and TRBJ1-5; TRBD1 matches at 10 bases. Germline assignment: CDR1 LNHNV and CDR2 YYDKDF (reference sequence). CDR3 length: 15 residues.

CDR3 sequence: CASSISVGNTIYF. The CDR3, as DNA: TGTGCCAGTAGTATATCCGTTGGAAACACCATATATTTT. The J gene is TRBJ1-3, the V gene TRBV19; D is unresolved. V lost 2 bases, J lost 3 bases, and 5 bases lay in between. This CDR3 comprises 13 residues. Germline assignment: CDR1 LNHDA and CDR2 SQIVND (reference sequence).

The chain employs TRBV6-5 and TRBJ1-2; 10 bases are shared with TRBD1. This CDR3 has 15 residues. V shed 1 base and J 3 bases; nucleotides not matched to a gene: 2. Germline loops: CDR1 MNHEY, CDR2 SVGAGI. CDR3 DNA: TGTGCCAGCAGTTACTTCGGACAGGGGGACTATGGCTACACCTTC. Translation: CASSYFGQGDYGYTF.